This T cell receptor (beta chain) is from a study of T cells expressing NK-cell markers (dated by TCRdb to the early 2020s). Background on the whole study: In sorted CD3+CD56+NKG2C+, CD3+CD56+NKG2C- and CD3+CD56-NKG2C+ T-cell subsets from roughly 8 donors, TCR beta-chain repertoires were profiled. Among the eight sequenced donors, seven were HCMV-seropositive and one was HCMV-seronegative. The eight sequenced donors were randomly selected healthy volunteers, three men and five women. The libraries were sequenced on Illumina HiSeq 2000/2500, MiSeq or NextSeq, producing 2 x 150 bp reads. Overall results and qualifications from the work: Whether the expanded NKG2C-expressing T cell clones were specific for HCMV antigens was left unclear. In six donors, the dominant CD3+CD56+NKG2C+ clonotypes ranked among the top 10 CD8+ clonotypes, making up about 1.0-7.0% of CD8+ T cells. Those dominant clonotypes were again the most abundant among CD3+CD56-NKG2C+ cells in a handful of donors, at about 25-65%.

A commercial ELISA kit detecting HCMV-specific IgG in serum was used to determine HCMV serostatus. Peripheral blood mononuclear cells were isolated from blood by Ficoll density gradient centrifugation. CDR1 and CDR2 are read off the germline V gene as SGHAT and FQNNGV. Including cysteine and phenylalanine, the CDR3 has 15 amino acids. No DNA sequence was recorded. Note on this clonotype: The antigen it recognizes is unknown.

The sequencer was an Illumina HiSeq 2000. TCR beta cDNA libraries were made by 5'RACE template switching that added a universal primer site and unique molecular identifiers. cDNA synthesis was primed from the TCR beta constant segment and was followed by two successive PCR amplification steps. Processing in the source paper ran as follows. MIGEC was used to demultiplex reads and group the reads by UMI, and MiTCR was used to assemble and quantify clonotypes. To remove erroneous sequences, TCR cDNA sequences were retained only when supported by two or more reads. Downstream repertoire analysis used the tcR package, and clonotypes were matched across fractions by CDR3 nucleotide sequence plus V segment. VDJmatch was used to annotate antigen specificity against VDJdb, with one amino acid substitution in CDR3 allowed. The reads, reprocessed by TCRdb, yield one row per CDR3 protein sequence and no DNA. These V and J calls are TCRdb output, not the study's own analysis. The table for this sample lists fewer than 300,000 distinct CDR3 sequences. 3.5% to 5% of the sample lies in the top ten.

What was sequenced was blood T cells: a sorted CD56 or NKG2C T cell subset, CD4+ or CD8+ T cells, or bulk PBMC T cells (not recorded which). The chain joins TRBV11-2 to TRBJ2-1; no DNA is available, so the TRBD2 call from TCRdb remains unchecked. The receptor comes from a woman aged 18-70 years in good health. CDR3 loop: CASSYTSGGAHEQFF.